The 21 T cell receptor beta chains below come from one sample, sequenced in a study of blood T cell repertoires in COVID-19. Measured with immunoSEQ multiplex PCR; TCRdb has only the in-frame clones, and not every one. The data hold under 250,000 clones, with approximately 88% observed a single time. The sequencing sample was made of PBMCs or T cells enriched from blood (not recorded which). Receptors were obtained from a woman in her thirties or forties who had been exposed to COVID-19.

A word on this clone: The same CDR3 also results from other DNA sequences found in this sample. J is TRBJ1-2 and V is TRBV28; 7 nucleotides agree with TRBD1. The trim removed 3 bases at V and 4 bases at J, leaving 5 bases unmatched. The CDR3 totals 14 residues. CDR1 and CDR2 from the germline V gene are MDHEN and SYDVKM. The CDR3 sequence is CASSFGTGVYGYTF. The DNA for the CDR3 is TGTGCCAGCAGTTTCGGTACAGGGGTCTATGGCTACACCTTC.

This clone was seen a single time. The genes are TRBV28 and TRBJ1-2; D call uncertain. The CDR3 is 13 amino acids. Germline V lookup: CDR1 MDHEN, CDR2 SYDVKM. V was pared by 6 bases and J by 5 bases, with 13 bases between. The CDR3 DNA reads TGTGCCAGCAGGGAGACTCTTCAGTATGGCTACACCTTC. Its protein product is CASRETLQYGYTF.

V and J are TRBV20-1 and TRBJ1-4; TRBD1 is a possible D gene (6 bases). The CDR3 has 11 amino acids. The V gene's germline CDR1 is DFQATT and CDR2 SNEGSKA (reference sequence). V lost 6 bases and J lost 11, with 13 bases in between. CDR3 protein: CSADDRQKLFF. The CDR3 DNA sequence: TGCAGTGCAGACGACAGGCAGAAACTGTTTTTT.

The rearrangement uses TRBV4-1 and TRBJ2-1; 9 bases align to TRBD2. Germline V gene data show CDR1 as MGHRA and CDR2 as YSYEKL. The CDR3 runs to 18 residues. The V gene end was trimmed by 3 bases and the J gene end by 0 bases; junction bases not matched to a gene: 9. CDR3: CASSQGGAGGYSYNEQFF. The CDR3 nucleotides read TGCGCCAGCAGCCAGGGGGGAGCGGGGGGCTACTCCTACAATGAGCAGTTCTTC.

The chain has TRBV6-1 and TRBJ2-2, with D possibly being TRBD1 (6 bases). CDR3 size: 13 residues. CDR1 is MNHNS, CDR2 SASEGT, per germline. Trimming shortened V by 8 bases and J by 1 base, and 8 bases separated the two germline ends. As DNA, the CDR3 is TGTGCCAGCTCAGGGGAGAACACCGGGGAGCTGTTTTTT. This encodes CASSGENTGELFF.

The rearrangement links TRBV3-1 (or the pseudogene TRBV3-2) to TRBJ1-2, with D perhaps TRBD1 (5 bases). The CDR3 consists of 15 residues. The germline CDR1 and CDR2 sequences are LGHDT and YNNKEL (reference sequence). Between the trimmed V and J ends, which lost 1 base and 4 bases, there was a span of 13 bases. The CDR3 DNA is TGTGCCAGCAGCCAAGCGACAGAACTGGGCTATGGCTACACCTTC. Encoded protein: CASSQATELGYGYTF.

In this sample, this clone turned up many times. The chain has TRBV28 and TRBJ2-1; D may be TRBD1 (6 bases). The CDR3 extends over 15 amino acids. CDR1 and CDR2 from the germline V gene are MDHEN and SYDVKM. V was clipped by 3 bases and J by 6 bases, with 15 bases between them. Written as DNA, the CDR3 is TGTGCCAGCAGTTTGGGGCTCTCGGACAGCAATGAGCAGTTCTTC. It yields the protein CASSLGLSDSNEQFF.

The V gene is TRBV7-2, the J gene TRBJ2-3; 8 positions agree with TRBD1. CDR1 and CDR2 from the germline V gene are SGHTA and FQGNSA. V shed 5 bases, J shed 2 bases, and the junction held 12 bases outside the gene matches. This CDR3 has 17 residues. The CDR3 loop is CASSHPVDRGYTDTQYF. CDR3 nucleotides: TGTGCCAGCAGCCATCCCGTTGACAGGGGATACACAGATACGCAGTATTTT.

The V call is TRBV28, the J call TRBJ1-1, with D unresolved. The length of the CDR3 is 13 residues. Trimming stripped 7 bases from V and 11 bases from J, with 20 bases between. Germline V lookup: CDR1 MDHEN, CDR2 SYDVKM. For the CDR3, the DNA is TGTGCCAGCACCAACGGGGTTTTTACGAACGCTTTCTTT. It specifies CASTNGVFTNAFF.

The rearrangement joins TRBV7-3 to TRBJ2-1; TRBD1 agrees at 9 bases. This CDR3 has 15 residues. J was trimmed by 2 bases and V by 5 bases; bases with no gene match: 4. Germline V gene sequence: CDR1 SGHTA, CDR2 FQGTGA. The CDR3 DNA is TGTGCCAGCAGCCAGGACAGGGGCCCCTACAATGAGCAGTTCTTC. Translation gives CASSQDRGPYNEQFF. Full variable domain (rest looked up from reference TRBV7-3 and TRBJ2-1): GAGVSQTPSNKVTEKGKYVELRCDPISGHTALYWYRQSLGQGPEFLIYFQGTGAADDSGLPNDRFFAVRPEGSVSTLKIQRTERGDSAVYLCASSQDRGPYNEQFFGPGTRLTVL.

The CDR3 reads CASSKLGQTFYGYTF. DNA for the CDR3: TGTGCCAGTAGTAAATTAGGACAGACCTTCTATGGCTACACCTTC. The chain joins TRBV19 to TRBJ1-2, with D possibly matching TRBD1 (6 bases). This CDR3 region has 15 residues. V lost 4 bases and J lost 4, with 16 bases in between. Germline lookup yields CDR1 LNHDA and CDR2 SQIVND (reference sequence).

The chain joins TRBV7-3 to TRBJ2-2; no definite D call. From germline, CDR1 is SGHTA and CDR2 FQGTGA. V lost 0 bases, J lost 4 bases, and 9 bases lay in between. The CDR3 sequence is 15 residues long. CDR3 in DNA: TGTGCCAGCAGCTTAACGTGGTCGGGCACCGGGGAGCTGTTTTTT. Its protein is CASSLTWSGTGELFF.

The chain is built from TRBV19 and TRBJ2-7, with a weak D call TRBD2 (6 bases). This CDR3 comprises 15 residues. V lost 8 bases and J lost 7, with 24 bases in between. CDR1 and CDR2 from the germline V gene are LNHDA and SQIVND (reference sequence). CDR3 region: CASAGTSVFSREQYF. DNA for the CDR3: TGTGCCAGTGCTGGGACTTCGGTGTTTTCTCGTGAGCAGTACTTC.

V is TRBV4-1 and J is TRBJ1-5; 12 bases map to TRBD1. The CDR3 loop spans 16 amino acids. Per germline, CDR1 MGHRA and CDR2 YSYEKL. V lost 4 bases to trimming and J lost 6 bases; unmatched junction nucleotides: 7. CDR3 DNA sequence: TGCGCCAGCAGCCGGGGACAGGGGGCGCTGGGTCAGCCCCAGCATTTT. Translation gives CASSRGQGALGQPQHF.

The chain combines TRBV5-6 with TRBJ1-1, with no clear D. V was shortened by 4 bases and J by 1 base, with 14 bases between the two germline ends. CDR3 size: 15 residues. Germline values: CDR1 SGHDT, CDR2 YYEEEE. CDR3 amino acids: CASSQRGLPNTEAFF. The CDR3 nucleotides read TGTGCCAGCAGCCAACGAGGGCTGCCGAACACTGAAGCTTTCTTT.

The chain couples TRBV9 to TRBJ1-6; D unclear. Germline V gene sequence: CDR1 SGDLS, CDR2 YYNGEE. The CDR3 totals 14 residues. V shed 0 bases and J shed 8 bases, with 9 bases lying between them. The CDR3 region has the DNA TGTGCCAGCAGCGTAGGGAAGGAGCATTCACCCCTCCACTTT. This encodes CASSVGKEHSPLHF.

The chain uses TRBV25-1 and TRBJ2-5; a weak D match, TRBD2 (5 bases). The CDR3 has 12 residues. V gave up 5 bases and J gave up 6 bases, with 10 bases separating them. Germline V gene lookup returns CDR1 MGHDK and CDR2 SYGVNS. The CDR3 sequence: CASSRGVKTQYF. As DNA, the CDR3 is TGTGCCAGCAGTCGGGGTGTGAAGACCCAGTACTTC.

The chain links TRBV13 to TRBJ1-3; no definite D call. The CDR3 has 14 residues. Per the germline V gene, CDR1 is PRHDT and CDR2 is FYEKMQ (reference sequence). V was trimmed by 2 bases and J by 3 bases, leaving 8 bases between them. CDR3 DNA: TGTGCCAGCAGCTTACCGGAGGTTGGAAACACCATATATTTT. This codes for CASSLPEVGNTIYF.

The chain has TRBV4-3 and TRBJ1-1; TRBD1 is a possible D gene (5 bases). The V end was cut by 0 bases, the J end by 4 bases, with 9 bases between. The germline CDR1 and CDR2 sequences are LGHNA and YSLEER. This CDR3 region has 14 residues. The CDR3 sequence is CASSQDSGGTEAFF. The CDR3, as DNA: TGCGCCAGCAGCCAAGATTCCGGGGGCACTGAAGCTTTCTTT.

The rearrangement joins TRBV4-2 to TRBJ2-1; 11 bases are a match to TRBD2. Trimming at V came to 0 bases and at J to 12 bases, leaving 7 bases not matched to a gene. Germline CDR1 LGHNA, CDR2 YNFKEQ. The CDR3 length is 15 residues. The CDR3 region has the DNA TGTGCCAGCAGCCAAGATGGGACTAGCGGCCAGGTGCAGTTCTTC. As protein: CASSQDGTSGQVQFF.

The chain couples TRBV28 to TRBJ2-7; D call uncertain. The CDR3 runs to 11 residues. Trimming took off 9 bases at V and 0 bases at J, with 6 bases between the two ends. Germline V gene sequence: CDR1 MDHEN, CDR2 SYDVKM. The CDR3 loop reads CASAYSYEQYV. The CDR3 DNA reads TGTGCCAGTGCCTACTCCTACGAGCAGTACGTC.